The text below deals with one T cell receptor (beta chain). Its antigen is as yet unknown. Resections took place in Japan or China from about 2014 to 2018. Each case's diagnosis was confirmed by two pathologists on H&E. After pathologic assessment, macro-dissection selected premalignant or tumor cells for extraction. V was clipped by 3 bases and J by 1 base, with 6 bases between them. This CDR3 spans 13 amino acids. The germline gives CDR1 SEHNR, CDR2 FQNEAQ (reference sequence). Sequenced by immunoSEQ multiplex PCR; TCRdb stores in-frame clones only, minus some. The table has some 6,200 clones, 70% to 80% seen once. The data stem from a study of immune evolution from preneoplasia to lung adenocarcinoma. Study-level findings and limits: From normal lung to invasive adenocarcinoma, top clone frequencies appeared to decrease.

The rearrangement uses TRBV7-9 and TRBJ1-1; D is unclear. The TCR originated in a donor of 70 years or more with lung adenocarcinoma. The specimen sequenced was FFPE lung adenocarcinoma in situ tissue. The CDR3 DNA is TGTGCCAGCAGCTTTTCTGGGAACACTGAAGCTTTCTTT. Amino acids: CASSFSGNTEAFF.